This is a list of T cell receptor beta chains from one sample in a study of T cells in Graves' hyperthyroidism and ophthalmopathy. TCRdb recomputed calls from the multiplex PCR reads with MiXCR, one row per CDR3 protein. The data show hundreds of thousands of distinct CDR3 sequences, around 42% seen once. Specimen: peripheral blood or thyroid tissue (not recorded which). These receptors all come from a woman between 18 and 29 years old with Graves' hyperthyroidism. Both conserved end residues are part of each CDR3. The D gene is left open where the match is weak. Clone size is stated in some rows and not others, as once, few, many or a class when expanded.

j_gene,d_gene,v_gene,abundance,CDR3nt,CDR3aa
TRBJ2-7,TRBD2,TRBV7-3,NA,TGTGCCAGCAGCTTGGGGAGCGGGATTGCCTACGAGCAGTACTTC,CASSLGSGIAYEQYF
TRBJ1-2,NA,TRBV7-2,NA,TGTGCCAGCACCTCGTTTGGGGGGCGCTATGGCTACACCTTC,CASTSFGGRYGYTF
TRBJ2-7,TRBD2,TRBV20-1,NA,TGCAGTGCTAGAGTCAGCGGGAGGGCGGTCGAGCAGTACTTC,CSARVSGRAVEQYF
TRBJ1-5,TRBD1,TRBV7-9,NA,TGTGCCAGCAGCTTCGGACAGGGGGGTGATCAGCCCCAGCATTTT,CASSFGQGGDQPQHF
TRBJ1-1,NA,TRBV6-2/TRBV6-3,NA,TGTGCCAGCAGTTACCCATACTGGGGGTGGCAACTAAACGACACTGAAGCTTTCTTT,CASSYPYWGWQLNDTEAFF
TRBJ1-5,NA,TRBV29-1,NA,TGCAGCTTAGTTTCCGGGAGGGATCAGCCCCAGCATTTT,CSLVSGRDQPQHF
TRBJ1-2,NA,TRBV24-1,many,TGTGCCACCAGTGCCGCCCAAAACTATGGCTACACCTTC,CATSAAQNYGYTF
TRBJ2-2,NA,TRBV20-1,NA,TGCAGTGCTAGAGGGAGGGGCAAGGGCAACACCGGGGAGCTGTTTTTT,CSARGRGKGNTGELFF
TRBJ2-7,NA,TRBV7-9,NA,TGTGCCAGCGAAAAGCGGAGGGCCCCCTACGAGCAGTACTTC,CASEKRRAPYEQYF
TRBJ1-1,NA,TRBV7-9,NA,TGTGCCAGCAGCTTAGCGAGTGTGGGGTACACTGAAGCTTTCTTT,CASSLASVGYTEAFF
TRBJ2-7,NA,TRBV7-9,few,TGTGCCAGCAGCATAGACTCGGAACGCTACGAGCAGTACTTC,CASSIDSERYEQYF
TRBJ1-2,NA,TRBV29-1,many,TGCAGCGTTGAAGATTCCGGGTTCGGCTACACCTTC,CSVEDSGFGYTF
TRBJ1-2,NA,TRBV24-1,many,TGTGCCACCAGTGATTTGGGCTATGGCTACACCTTC,CATSDLGYGYTF
TRBJ2-7,TRBD1,TRBV7-2,few,TGTGCCAGCATCCGACAGGGGGGTGCGTACGAGCAGTACTTC,CASIRQGGAYEQYF
TRBJ1-1,NA,TRBV20-1,few,TGCAGTGCTATCCGGGACACCAACACTGAAGCTTTCTTT,CSAIRDTNTEAFF
TRBJ2-7,NA,TRBV7-2,few,TGTGCCAGCAGCTTGTCCTGGGAACGATCCTACGAGCAGTACTTC,CASSLSWERSYEQYF
TRBJ1-5,TRBD1,TRBV10-2,once,TGCGCCAGCAGGAAGGATCAGGGGGGGATCGATCAGCCCCAGCATTTT,CASRKDQGGIDQPQHF
TRBJ1-1,TRBD1,TRBV25-1,NA,TGTGCCAGCAGCCCTGACAGGGGGGAGAACACTGAAGCTTTCTTT,CASSPDRGENTEAFF
TRBJ1-6,NA,TRBV6-6,NA,TGTGCCAGCAGTTATTTGGGGGCAAGGGATTCACCCCTCCACTTT,CASSYLGARDSPLHF
TRBJ1-2,NA,TRBV5-1,NA,TGCGCCAGCAGCTTGGACAGGAGAGGGGGCTACACCTTC,CASSLDRRGGYTF
TRBJ2-7,NA,TRBV2,NA,TGTGCCAGCAGTTTTAGGGGGGAGGTCTACGAGCAGTACTTC,CASSFRGEVYEQYF
TRBJ1-2,NA,TRBV4-1,NA,TGCGCCAGCAGCCAAGATTCAACACTAGCTAACTATGGCTACACCTTC,CASSQDSTLANYGYTF
TRBJ2-5,TRBD2,TRBV9,NA,TGTGCCAGCAGCGCGACTAGCGGGGGTTCTGGGGAGACCCAGTACTTC,CASSATSGGSGETQYF
TRBJ1-2,NA,TRBV5-5,NA,TGTGCCAGCAGCTTGGTCGGGGCGTCCTATGGCTACACCTTC,CASSLVGASYGYTF
TRBJ1-1,NA,TRBV7-2,few,TGTGCCAGCAGCTCCCTCCGTTCAGGGGCCAACACTGAAGCTTTCTTT,CASSSLRSGANTEAFF
TRBJ1-2,NA,TRBV24-1,many,TGTGCCACCAGTGACCTCGGAAGGGAGAGTGGCTACACCTTC,CATSDLGRESGYTF
TRBJ1-1,NA,TRBV29-1,few,TGCAGCTCTAGGCGGATGAACACTGAAGCTTTCTTT,CSSRRMNTEAFF
TRBJ2-5,NA,TRBV7-3,many,TGTGCCAGCAGCCCCTCCGATGAGACCCAGTACTTC,CASSPSDETQYF
TRBJ1-1,NA,TRBV20-1,NA,TGCAGTGCTATCGGCCGGGGGTACACTGAAGCTTTCTTT,CSAIGRGYTEAFF
TRBJ1-2,NA,TRBV10-3,few,TGTGCCAGCAGCGACGGAGGGGGTAACTATGGCTACACCTTC,CASSDGGGNYGYTF
TRBJ1-4,NA,TRBV29-1,NA,TGCAGCGTGGGGGAGGGGGGAGAAAAACTGTTTTTT,CSVGEGGEKLFF
TRBJ2-5,NA,TRBV20-1,NA,TGCAGTGCTAGAGCTGCGGACACGGGTGGGGAGACCCAGTACTTC,CSARAADTGGETQYF
TRBJ1-1,NA,TRBV9,few,TGTGCCAGCAGCGTAGGGGGGCTCATGAACACTGAAGCTTTCTTT,CASSVGGLMNTEAFF
TRBJ2-7,NA,TRBV19,NA,TGTGCCAGTAGTATTGGAACCAACAGCGAGCAGTACTTC,CASSIGTNSEQYF